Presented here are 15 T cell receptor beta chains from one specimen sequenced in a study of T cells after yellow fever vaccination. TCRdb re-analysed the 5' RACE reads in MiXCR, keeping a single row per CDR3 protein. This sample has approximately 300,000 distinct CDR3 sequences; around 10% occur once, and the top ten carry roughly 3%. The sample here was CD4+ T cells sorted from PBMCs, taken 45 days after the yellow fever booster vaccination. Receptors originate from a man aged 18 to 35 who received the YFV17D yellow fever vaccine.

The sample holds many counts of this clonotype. In nucleotides, the CDR3 is TGTGCCAGCAGCCAAGACTCGCTGCGGGGGGCCAATGAGCAGTTCTTC. Amino acids: CASSQDSLRGANEQFF. V and J are TRBV4-2 and TRBJ2-1; TRBD2 aligns across 8 bases. V gave up 0 bases and J gave up 6 bases; unmatched junction bases: 7. The CDR3 is 16 amino acids. Germline CDR1 is LGHNA and CDR2 is YNFKEQ.

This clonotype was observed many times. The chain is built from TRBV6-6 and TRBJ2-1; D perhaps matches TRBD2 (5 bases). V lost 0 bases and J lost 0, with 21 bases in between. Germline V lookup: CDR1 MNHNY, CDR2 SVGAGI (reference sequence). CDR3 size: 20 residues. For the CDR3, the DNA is TGTGCCAGCAGTTACTCGAGGGCAGTGAGGCGGGTTAGCTCCTACAATGAGCAGTTCTTC. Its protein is CASSYSRAVRRVSSYNEQFF.

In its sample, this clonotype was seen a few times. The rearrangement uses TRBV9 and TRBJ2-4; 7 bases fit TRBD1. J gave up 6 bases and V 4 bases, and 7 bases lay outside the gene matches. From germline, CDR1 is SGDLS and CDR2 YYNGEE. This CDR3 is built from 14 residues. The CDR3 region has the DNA TGTGCCAGCAGCCCTGACGGACAGGCAAACATTCAGTACTTC. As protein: CASSPDGQANIQYF.

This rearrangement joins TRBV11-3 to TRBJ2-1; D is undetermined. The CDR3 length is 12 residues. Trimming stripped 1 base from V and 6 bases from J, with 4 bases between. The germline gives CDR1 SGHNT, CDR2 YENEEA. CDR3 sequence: CASSLVPNEQFF. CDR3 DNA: TGTGCCAGCAGCTTAGTCCCCAATGAGCAGTTCTTC. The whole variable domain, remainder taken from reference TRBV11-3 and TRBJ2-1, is EAGVVQSPRYKIIEKKQPVAFWCNPISGHNTLYWYLQNLGQGPELLIRYENEEAVDDSQLPKDRFSAERLKGVDSTLKIQPAELGDSAVYLCASSLVPNEQFFGPGTRLTVL.

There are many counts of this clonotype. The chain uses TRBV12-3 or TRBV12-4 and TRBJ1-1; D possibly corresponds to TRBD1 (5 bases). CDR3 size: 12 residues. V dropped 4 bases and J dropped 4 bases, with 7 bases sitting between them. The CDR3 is CASSWGSTEAFF. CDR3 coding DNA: TGTGCCAGCAGTTGGGGGTCCACTGAAGCTTTCTTT.

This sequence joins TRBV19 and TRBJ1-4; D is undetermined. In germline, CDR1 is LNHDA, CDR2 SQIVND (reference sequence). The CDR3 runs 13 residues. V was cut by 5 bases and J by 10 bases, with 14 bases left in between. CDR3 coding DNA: TGTGCCAGTAGTTCCACCGGGTCCGGAAAACTGTTTTTT. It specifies CASSSTGSGKLFF.

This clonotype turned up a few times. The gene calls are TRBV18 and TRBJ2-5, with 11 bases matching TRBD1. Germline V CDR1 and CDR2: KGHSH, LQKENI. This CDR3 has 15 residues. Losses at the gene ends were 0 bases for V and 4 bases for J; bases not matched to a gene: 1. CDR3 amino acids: CASSPPGQGGETQYF. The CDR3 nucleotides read TGTGCCAGCTCACCACCGGGACAGGGGGGAGAGACCCAGTACTTC.

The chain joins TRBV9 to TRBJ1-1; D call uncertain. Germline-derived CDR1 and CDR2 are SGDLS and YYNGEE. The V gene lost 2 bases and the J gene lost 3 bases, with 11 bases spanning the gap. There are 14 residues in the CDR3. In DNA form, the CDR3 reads TGTGCCAGCAGCGTTGAGGCCCGGGACACTGAAGCTTTCTTT. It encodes CASSVEARDTEAFF.

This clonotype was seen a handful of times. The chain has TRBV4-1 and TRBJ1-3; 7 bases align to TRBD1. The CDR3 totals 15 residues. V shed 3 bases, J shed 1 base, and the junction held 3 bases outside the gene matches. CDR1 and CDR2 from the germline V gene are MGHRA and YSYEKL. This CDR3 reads CASSQGQLSGNTIYF. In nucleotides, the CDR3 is TGCGCCAGCAGCCAGGGACAGCTTTCTGGAAACACCATATATTTT.

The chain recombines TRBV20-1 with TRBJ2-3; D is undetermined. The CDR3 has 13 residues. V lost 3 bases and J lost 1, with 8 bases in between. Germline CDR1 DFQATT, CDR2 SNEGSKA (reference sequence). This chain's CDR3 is CSASVDGTDTQYF. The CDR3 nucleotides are TGCAGTGCTAGTGTGGACGGCACAGATACGCAGTATTTT.

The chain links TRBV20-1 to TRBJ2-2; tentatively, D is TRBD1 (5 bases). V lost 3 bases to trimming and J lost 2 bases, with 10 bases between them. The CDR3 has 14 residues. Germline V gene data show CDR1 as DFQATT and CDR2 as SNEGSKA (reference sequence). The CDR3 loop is CSARDTKNTGELFF. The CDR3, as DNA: TGCAGTGCTAGGGACACAAAAAACACCGGGGAGCTGTTTTTT.

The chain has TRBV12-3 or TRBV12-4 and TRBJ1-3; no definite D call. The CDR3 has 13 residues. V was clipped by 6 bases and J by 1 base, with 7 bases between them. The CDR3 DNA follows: TGTGCCAGCAGGACCGAGTCTGGAAACACCATATATTTT. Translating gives CASRTESGNTIYF.

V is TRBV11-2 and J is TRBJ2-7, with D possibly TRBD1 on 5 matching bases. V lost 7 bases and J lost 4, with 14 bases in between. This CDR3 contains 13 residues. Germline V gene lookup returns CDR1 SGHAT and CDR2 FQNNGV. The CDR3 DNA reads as TGTGCCAGCAAAACTGGTACAGGTTACGAGCAGTACGTC. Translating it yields CASKTGTGYEQYV.

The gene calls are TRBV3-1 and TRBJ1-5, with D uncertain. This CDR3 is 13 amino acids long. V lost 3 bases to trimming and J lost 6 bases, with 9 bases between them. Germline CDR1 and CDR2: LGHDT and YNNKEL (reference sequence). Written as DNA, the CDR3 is TGTGCCAGCAGCCACGGGTTTGGTCAGCCCCAGCATTTT. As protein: CASSHGFGQPQHF. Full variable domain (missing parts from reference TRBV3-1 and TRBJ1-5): DTAVSQTPKYLVTQMGNDKSIKCEQNLGHDTMYWYKQDSKKFLKIMFSYNNKELIINETVPNRFSPKSPDKAHLNLHINSLELGDSAVYFCASSHGFGQPQHFGDGTRLSIL.

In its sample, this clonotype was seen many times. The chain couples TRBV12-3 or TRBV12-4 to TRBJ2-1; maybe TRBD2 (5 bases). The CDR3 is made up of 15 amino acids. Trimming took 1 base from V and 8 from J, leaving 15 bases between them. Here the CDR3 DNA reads TGTGCCAGCAGTTTAGGCAACAACCCCGGGGATGAGCAGTTCTTC. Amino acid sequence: CASSLGNNPGDEQFF.